The 13 T cell receptor beta chains listed next were all sequenced from one sample in a study of CD8 T cells in ankylosing spondylitis. TCRdb re-called the 5' RACE reads with MiXCR, one entry per CDR3 protein. Among about 200,000 distinct CDR3 sequences listed, 13% were seen once. Sequenced sample: blood, either unsorted or a sorted T cell fraction (not recorded which). Every receptor here comes from a male donor with ankylosing spondylitis or in good health (not recorded which).

This clonotype has just a few counts. The chain links TRBV5-1 to TRBJ1-1; TRBD1 matches 9 bases. The junction had 9 bases not matched to a gene; V was cut back by 5 bases and J by 4 bases. Germline V gene lookup returns CDR1 SGHRS and CDR2 YFSETQ. The CDR3 has 15 amino acids. CDR3 residues: CASRLTGTGITEAFF. The CDR3 region has the DNA TGCGCCAGCAGACTTACCGGGACAGGGATCACTGAAGCTTTCTTT.

V and J are TRBV5-1 and TRBJ2-1; no reliable D call. Trimming cost V 0 bases and J 4 bases, with 5 bases left between them. The CDR3 is 13 amino acids. The germline V gene has CDR1 SGHRS and CDR2 YFSETQ. The CDR3 spells CASSLDYYNEQFF. The CDR3 DNA is TGCGCCAGCAGCTTGGACTATTACAATGAGCAGTTCTTC.

This chain connects TRBV11-2 to TRBJ2-7; 9 bases are a match to TRBD1. Germline V gene data show CDR1 as SGHAT and CDR2 as FQNNGV. V trimming: 5 bases; J trimming: 3 bases; junction bases outside the gene matches: 8. The CDR3 totals 15 residues. The CDR3 sequence: CASSGQGTNFYEQYF. DNA of the CDR3: TGTGCCAGCAGCGGACAGGGGACAAACTTCTACGAGCAGTACTTC.

The genes are TRBV3-1 and TRBJ2-7; 9 bases line up with TRBD2. Germline V lookup: CDR1 LGHDT, CDR2 YNNKEL (reference sequence). With V trimmed by 1 base and J by 4 bases, 2 bases remained unmatched. The CDR3 has 14 residues. This chain's CDR3 is CASSQAGLAYEQYF. The CDR3 coding sequence is TGTGCCAGCAGCCAAGCGGGACTAGCTTACGAGCAGTACTTC.

In this sample, this clonotype turned up a few times. This sequence joins TRBV20-1 and TRBJ2-5, with 7 bases fitting TRBD1. V was clipped by 5 bases and J by 1 base; unmatched bases: 1. CDR1 DFQATT and CDR2 SNEGSKA come from the germline V gene (reference sequence). The CDR3 has 12 amino acids. The CDR3 DNA is TGCAGTGCTTCAGGGGGCCAAGAGACCCAGTACTTC. Its protein is CSASGGQETQYF.

The rearrangement uses TRBV7-9 and TRBJ2-1; the D gene is possibly TRBD2 (5 bases). The V gene's germline CDR1 is SEHNR and CDR2 FQNEAQ (reference sequence). Deletions cut 7 bases from V and 7 bases from J, with 14 bases between. This CDR3 is built from 13 residues. The CDR3 DNA reads TGTGCCAGCACCCAGCTCCCGGGGAATGAGCAGTTCTTC. Protein sequence: CASTQLPGNEQFF.

This clonotype was picked up a small number of times. This chain links TRBV3-1 with TRBJ1-2; 7 bases align to TRBD1. The CDR3 consists of 17 residues. The trim removed 2 bases at V and 5 bases at J, leaving 14 bases unmatched. Germline V gene sequence: CDR1 LGHDT, CDR2 YNNKEL (reference sequence). CDR3: CASSQQRTGKPLYGYTF. Here the CDR3 DNA reads TGTGCCAGCAGCCAACAGAGGACAGGAAAACCCCTTTATGGCTACACCTTC.

This rearrangement joins TRBV12-3 or TRBV12-4 to TRBJ2-3; the match to TRBD2 covers 13 bases. This CDR3 region has 17 residues. The J segment lost 6 bases and the V segment lost 4 bases, leaving 10 bases of the junction unmatched. The CDR3 DNA reads TGTGCCAGCAGTTCGGACGGACTAGCGGGAGATGCGGATACGCAGTATTTT. Its protein product is CASSSDGLAGDADTQYF.

The chain is built from TRBV7-9 and TRBJ2-1, with 13 nucleotides matching TRBD2. The CDR3 runs 16 residues. Germline loops: CDR1 SEHNR, CDR2 FQNEAQ (reference sequence). Trimming took 4 bases from V and 7 from J; bases not matched to a gene: 7. The CDR3 loop is CASSSWTSGRKNEQFF. CDR3 coding DNA: TGTGCCAGCAGCTCGTGGACTAGCGGGAGAAAAAATGAGCAGTTCTTC.

This clonotype has ten or more counts. V gene TRBV12-3 or TRBV12-4 combines with J gene TRBJ1-2; no clear D. V was shortened by 2 bases and J by 4 bases, with 8 bases between the two germline ends. This CDR3 has 13 residues. Written as DNA, the CDR3 is TGTGCCAGCAGTTTATTGGGTCCCTATGGCTACACCTTC. This gives the protein CASSLLGPYGYTF.

This clonotype was observed a handful of times. The genes are TRBV2 and TRBJ2-1, with 10 bases matching TRBD1. Unmatched junction bases numbered 5, after V lost 11 bases and J lost 7 bases. The CDR3 extends over 12 amino acids. Germline V gene sequence: CDR1 SNHLY, CDR2 FYNNEI. The CDR3 region has the DNA TGTGCCGGTGACAGGGGGCTGAATGAGCAGTTCTTC. Translation gives CAGDRGLNEQFF.

The CDR3 region is CVNKARVYEQYF. DNA of the CDR3: TGTGTCAACAAAGCCAGGGTCTACGAGCAGTACTTC. The J gene is TRBJ2-7, the V gene TRBV7-2; D possibly corresponds to TRBD1 (5 bases). This CDR3 has 12 amino acids. Looked up from germline, CDR1 is SGHTA and CDR2 is FQGNSA.

This clonotype was observed a handful of times. The chain joins TRBV29-1 to TRBJ2-6; tentatively, D is TRBD1 (6 bases). This CDR3 has 16 residues. Germline V gives CDR1 SQVTM, CDR2 ANQGSEA. Trimming took 5 bases from V and 2 from J, leaving 16 bases between them. This CDR3 reads CSVLLEDRTGANVLTF. CDR3 DNA: TGCAGCGTTCTCCTGGAGGACAGAACTGGGGCCAACGTCCTGACTTTC.